These 23 T cell receptor beta chains share one sample of origin, sequenced in a study of human T cells and chemical hapten exposure. TCRdb redid the calling of the RACE reads with MiXCR, one entry per CDR3 protein. The data show around 350,000 distinct CDR3 sequences, around 5.5% seen once. The time point was: pre-sensitization, week 0. Treatment indicated: therapeutic diphenylcyclopropenone sensitization with weekly scalp DPC. The input for sequencing was whole blood, taken in connection with sensitization to the hapten diphenylcyclopropenone (DPC). The receptors derive from a woman younger than 35 with alopecia areata. Some clones in this sample may be carry-over from other donors' samples.

This clonotype was seen a handful of times. The chain links TRBV14 to TRBJ2-5; 11 nucleotides line up with TRBD2. Germline CDR1 reads SGHDN; CDR2 reads FVKESK. The CDR3 loop spans 20 amino acids. With V trimmed by 4 bases and J by 4 bases, 20 bases remained unmatched. The chain's CDR3 is CASSPYSGLAGGRHGETQYF. Here the CDR3 DNA reads TGTGCCAGCAGCCCCTACTCCGGCCTAGCGGGGGGCCGTCACGGAGAGACCCAGTACTTC.

This clonotype was seen a few times. The chain recombines TRBV28 with TRBJ2-7; 10 bases are a match to TRBD1. There are 14 residues in the CDR3. In germline, CDR1 is MDHEN, CDR2 SYDVKM. The ends lost 5 bases at V and 4 bases at J; junction bases unmatched: 5. The DNA of the CDR3 is TGTGCCAGCAGTCTAGACAGGGGGCTGTACGAGCAGTACTTC. Its translation: CASSLDRGLYEQYF.

The V call is TRBV18, the J call TRBJ1-2, with TRBD1 as a possible D gene (5 bases). This CDR3 comprises 14 residues. Germline V gives CDR1 KGHSH, CDR2 LQKENI. V was pared by 3 bases and J by 7 bases, with 15 bases between. Here the CDR3 reads CASSPGTDFAGYTF. In nucleotides, the CDR3 is TGTGCCAGCTCACCTGGGACGGACTTTGCTGGCTACACCTTC.

This clonotype has ten or more counts. The chain carries TRBV10-3 and TRBJ2-3; 9 bases line up with TRBD2. Per germline, CDR1 ENHRY and CDR2 SYGVKD. Trimming at V came to 0 bases and at J to 6 bases, leaving 4 bases not matched to a gene. This CDR3 comprises 15 residues. DNA for the CDR3: TGTGCCATCAGTGAGTCTCCAGCGGGGGGCGATACGCAGTATTTT. Protein product: CAISESPAGGDTQYF.

This clonotype was observed a few times. CDR3 coding DNA: TGTGCCAGCAGCAGGTCTGCGGCGGGGGGCACAGATACGCAGTATTTT. Translating it yields CASSRSAAGGTDTQYF. The V call is TRBV11-2, the J call TRBJ2-3, with TRBD2 identical over 7 bases. Germline trimming cut 5 bases from V and 1 base from J; bases unmatched to any gene: 9. Germline CDR1 is SGHAT and CDR2 is FQNNGV. The CDR3 consists of 16 residues.

This chain uses TRBV2 with TRBJ1-4, with D possibly being TRBD1 (6 bases). Germline values: CDR1 SNHLY, CDR2 FYNNEI. Trimming took off 7 bases at V and 8 bases at J, with 17 bases between the two ends. The CDR3 covers 14 residues. The chain's CDR3 is CASNTRGTKEKLFF. CDR3 nucleotides: TGTGCCAGCAATACGAGGGGGACAAAAGAAAAACTGTTTTTT.

The chain couples TRBV28 to TRBJ1-1; D possibly corresponds to TRBD1 (6 bases). Germline V lookup: CDR1 MDHEN, CDR2 SYDVKM. Between the trimmed V and J ends, which lost 6 bases and 6 bases, there was a span of 20 bases. The length of the CDR3 is 15 residues. The CDR3 spells CASRYLAQGSPEAFF. CDR3 DNA sequence: TGTGCCAGCAGATACCTGGCCCAGGGGTCCCCTGAAGCTTTCTTT.

The chain uses TRBV29-1 and TRBJ2-7; 9 nucleotides match TRBD1. Trimming cost V 7 bases and J 5 bases; bases outside gene matches: 3. Germline V gene lookup returns CDR1 SQVTM and CDR2 ANQGSEA. The CDR3 totals 11 residues. CDR3 protein: CSDRDRDEQYF. CDR3 bases: TGCAGCGACCGGGACAGGGACGAGCAGTACTTC.

The genes are TRBV9 and TRBJ2-2, with 8 bases matching TRBD2. Looked up from germline, CDR1 is SGDLS and CDR2 is YYNGEE. Trimming took 0 bases from V and 1 from J; bases not matched to a gene: 8. This CDR3 has 18 amino acids. The CDR3 spells CASSVGVRSGGNTGELFF. The CDR3 coding sequence is TGTGCCAGCAGCGTAGGGGTCCGAAGCGGGGGGAACACCGGGGAGCTGTTTTTT.

This clonotype showed up just a few times. V usage is TRBV12-3 or TRBV12-4 and J usage is TRBJ1-1, with TRBD1 as a possible D gene (5 bases). The V gene lost 5 bases and the J gene lost 12 bases, with 16 bases spanning the gap. This CDR3 has 12 residues. The CDR3 sequence is CASSLKRGKTFF. DNA of the CDR3: TGTGCCAGCAGTCTGAAACGGGGGAAGACTTTCTTT.

The table lists this clonotype with many counts. DNA of the CDR3: TGTGCCAGCAGCTCTAGGGACGGGAATTCACCCCTCCACTTT. This translates into CASSSRDGNSPLHF. The chain employs TRBV7-8 and TRBJ1-6; perhaps TRBD1 as D (5 bases). Trimming took off 4 bases at V and 7 bases at J, with 11 bases between the two ends. Germline loops: CDR1 SGHVS, CDR2 FQNEAQ. The CDR3 is 14 amino acids.

This clonotype was seen repeatedly, ten times or more. Written as DNA, the CDR3 is TGCGCCAGCAGCTTGGCGAGGAATCAAGAGACCCAGTACTTC. Translation gives CASSLARNQETQYF. The J gene is TRBJ2-5, the V gene TRBV5-1; no clear D. Looked up from germline, CDR1 is SGHRS and CDR2 is YFSETQ. The CDR3 has 14 residues. V was shortened by 0 bases and J by 2 bases, with 8 bases between the two germline ends.

V is TRBV9 and J is TRBJ2-4, with D unclear. The CDR3 is made up of 14 amino acids. V lost 0 bases and J lost 5, with 9 bases in between. Germline V CDR1 and CDR2: SGDLS, YYNGEE. The CDR3 DNA follows: TGTGCCAGCAGCGTAGGCGGTCCGGAAAACATTCAGTACTTC. Amino acid sequence: CASSVGGPENIQYF.

This clonotype was detected only a few times. The chain joins TRBV24-1 to TRBJ1-2, with 8 bases fitting TRBD1. The germline V gene encodes CDR1 KGHDR and CDR2 SFDVKD. This CDR3 has 15 amino acids. With V trimmed by 1 base and J by 4 bases, 4 bases remained unmatched. The CDR3 loop is CATSDFGQGSYGYTF. CDR3 bases: TGTGCCACCAGTGATTTCGGACAGGGAAGCTATGGCTACACCTTC.

There are a few counts of this clonotype. The chain links TRBV7-6 to TRBJ2-3; D is unclear. The CDR3 runs 17 residues. Per germline, CDR1 SGHVS and CDR2 FNYEAQ. Trimming left V 5 bases short and J 4 bases short, with 22 bases between. CDR3 amino acids: CASSPNQMSHLPDTQYF. CDR3 coding DNA: TGTGCCAGCAGCCCAAACCAAATGTCCCATTTGCCAGATACGCAGTATTTT.

V is TRBV20-1 and J is TRBJ2-3; 11 bases are shared with TRBD2. Per germline, CDR1 DFQATT and CDR2 SNEGSKA (reference sequence). The CDR3 extends over 13 amino acids. With 7 bases clipped from V and 4 bases from J, the junction kept 4 bases outside the gene matches. CDR3 amino acids: CSVAGGPSDTQYF. As DNA, the CDR3 is TGCAGTGTAGCGGGGGGGCCCTCAGATACGCAGTATTTT.

This chain connects TRBV4-1 to TRBJ2-7; either TRBD1 or TRBD2 may supply D (5 bases each). The CDR3 totals 16 residues. Per the germline V gene, CDR1 is MGHRA and CDR2 is YSYEKL. V shed 0 bases and J shed 3 bases, with 15 bases lying between them. CDR3 residues: CASSQDNSPGLYEQYF. DNA of the CDR3: TGCGCCAGCAGCCAAGATAACTCCCCGGGGCTCTACGAGCAGTACTTC.

The sample holds many counts of this clonotype. The chain couples TRBV4-3 to TRBJ2-7, with 8 bases fitting TRBD1. V lost 4 bases and J lost 4; bases outside the gene matches: 9. The CDR3 contains 15 residues. Looked up from germline, CDR1 is LGHNA and CDR2 is YSLEER. The chain's CDR3 is CASSRHGTGQYEQYF. CDR3 coding DNA: TGCGCCAGCAGCCGTCACGGGACAGGCCAGTACGAGCAGTACTTC.

There are many counts of this clonotype. The rearrangement joins TRBV7-2 to TRBJ2-1, with D possibly matching TRBD1 (5 bases). Germline lookup yields CDR1 SGHTA and CDR2 FQGNSA. V gave up 5 bases and J gave up 7 bases, with 12 bases separating them. The CDR3 has 13 residues. CDR3 nucleotides: TGTGCCAGCAGCCCGGTCAGGGAAAATGAGCAGTTCTTC. Translating it yields CASSPVRENEQFF. The variable domain in full, with the rest retrieved from reference TRBV7-2 and TRBJ2-1, is GAGVSQSPSNKVTEKGKDVELRCDPISGHTALYWYRQSLGQGLEFLIYFQGNSAPDKSGLPSDRFSAERTGGSVSTLTIQRTQQEDSAVYLCASSPVRENEQFFGPGTRLTVL.

This clonotype was observed many times. The V gene is TRBV20-1, the J gene TRBJ2-7; weak D call: TRBD1 (5 bases). V was cut by 1 base and J by 3 bases, with 25 bases left in between. Germline-derived CDR1 and CDR2 are DFQATT and SNEGSKA (reference sequence). This CDR3 region has 18 residues. The CDR3 sequence is CSARGVRIARDSFYEQYF. The CDR3 DNA sequence: TGCAGTGCTAGAGGCGTCCGCATTGCTCGAGACAGTTTCTACGAGCAGTACTTC.

This clonotype was recorded at least ten times. The chain joins TRBV4-2 to TRBJ2-3; TRBD2 agrees at 9 bases. Germline lookup yields CDR1 LGHNA and CDR2 YNFKEQ. With 0 bases clipped from V and 3 bases from J, the junction kept 7 bases outside the gene matches. The CDR3 has 17 residues. The CDR3 protein is CASSQEWLAGITDTQYF. The CDR3 nucleotides read TGTGCCAGCAGCCAAGAATGGCTAGCGGGGATAACAGATACGCAGTATTTT.

The sample holds a few counts of this clonotype. The chain joins TRBV9 to TRBJ2-4, with TRBD2 identical over 12 bases. Unmatched junction bases numbered 6, after V lost 3 bases and J lost 2 bases. Looked up from germline, CDR1 is SGDLS and CDR2 is YYNGEE. This CDR3 has 17 amino acids. The CDR3 coding sequence is TGTGCCAGCAGCGGGGCTGGACTAGCGGGGACCAAAAACATTCAGTACTTC. It specifies CASSGAGLAGTKNIQYF. Complete variable domain (other parts from reference TRBV9 and TRBJ2-4): DSGVTQTPKHLITATGQRVTLRCSPRSGDLSVYWYQQSLDQGLQFLIQYYNGEERAKGNILERFSAQQFPDLHSELNLSSLELGDSALYFCASSGAGLAGTKNIQYFGAGTRLSVL.

This clonotype has more than one count but fewer than ten. The chain has TRBV5-1 and TRBJ1-4, with 9 bases lining up with TRBD1. The germline CDR1 and CDR2 sequences are SGHRS and YFSETQ. V lost 4 bases to trimming and J lost 0 bases; unmatched junction nucleotides: 1. The CDR3 runs to 15 residues. The CDR3 nucleotides are TGCGCCAGCAGCCGACAGGGGGCAACTAATGAAAAACTGTTTTTT. It codes for CASSRQGATNEKLFF.